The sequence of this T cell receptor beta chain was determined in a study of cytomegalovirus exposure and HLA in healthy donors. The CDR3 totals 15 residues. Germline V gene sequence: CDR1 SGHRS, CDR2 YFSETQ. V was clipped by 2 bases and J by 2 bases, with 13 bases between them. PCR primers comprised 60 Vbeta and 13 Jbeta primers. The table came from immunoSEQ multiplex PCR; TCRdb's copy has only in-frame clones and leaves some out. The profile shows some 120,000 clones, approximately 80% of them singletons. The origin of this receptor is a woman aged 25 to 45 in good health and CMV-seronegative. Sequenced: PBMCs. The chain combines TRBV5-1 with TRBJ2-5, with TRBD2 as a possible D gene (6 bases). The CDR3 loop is CASSFWGSGQETQYF. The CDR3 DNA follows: TGCGCCAGCAGCTTTTGGGGTAGCGGACAAGAGACCCAGTACTTC.